This passage covers 25 T cell receptor beta chains from one sample sequenced in a study of memory CD4+ T cells and cytomegalovirus serostatus. Using immunoSEQ multiplex PCR, the repertoire was profiled, and TCRdb retains in-frame clones only, with some absent. This table holds approximately 61,000 clones, around four fifths found once. The sort gate was single viable CD3+CD4+CD8-CD45RO+ cells for memory CD4+ T cells. The sample taken for sequencing was memory CD4+ T cells from blood. Source of these receptors: an adult in good health and CMV-seronegative.

V usage is TRBV7-9 and J usage is TRBJ1-1; D call uncertain. The germline gives CDR1 SEHNR, CDR2 FQNEAQ (reference sequence). This CDR3 contains 14 residues. V was shortened by 3 bases and J by 6 bases, with 14 bases between the two germline ends. The CDR3 here is CASSLSLGEPEAFF. DNA for the CDR3: TGTGCCAGCAGCTTGTCCCTCGGGGAACCTGAAGCTTTCTTT.

This chain uses TRBV6-5 with TRBJ1-2, with 8 bases fitting TRBD1. The V gene end was trimmed by 6 bases and the J gene end by 5 bases; junction bases not matched to a gene: 8. The germline V gene has CDR1 MNHEY and CDR2 SVGAGI. This CDR3 region has 14 residues. Here the CDR3 DNA reads TGTGCCAGCAGCTCTCAACAGGGGGGATATGGCTACACCTTC. Protein sequence: CASSSQQGGYGYTF.

This chain links TRBV5-4 with TRBJ1-4, with 9 bases identical to TRBD1. This CDR3 contains 13 residues. J lost 8 bases, V lost 5 bases, and 4 bases had no gene match. CDR1 SGHNT and CDR2 YYREEE come from the germline V gene (reference sequence). The CDR3 reads CASRAGTGEKLFF. For the CDR3, the DNA is TGTGCCAGCAGGGCCGGGACAGGGGAAAAACTGTTTTTT.

In its sample, this clone was seen a few times. The rearrangement uses TRBV6-1 and TRBJ1-2; no reliable D call. Germline lookup yields CDR1 MNHNS and CDR2 SASEGT. This CDR3 contains 14 residues. The germline V and J ends were trimmed by 7 bases and 5 bases, with 17 bases remaining between them. The CDR3 region has the DNA TGTGCCAGCATGGGAGGTCCGACTGGGTATGGCTACACCTTC. It is translated as CASMGGPTGYGYTF.

V is TRBV2 and J is TRBJ1-6, with D maybe TRBD1 (6 bases). V was pared by 6 bases and J by 7 bases, with 10 bases between. This CDR3 has 13 residues. Germline V gene lookup returns CDR1 SNHLY and CDR2 FYNNEI. The CDR3 DNA follows: TGTGCCAGCAGACGGGACACGAATTCACCCCTCCACTTT. Amino acids: CASRRDTNSPLHF.

V usage is TRBV7-2 and J usage is TRBJ1-1; 8 positions match TRBD1. Germline-derived CDR1 and CDR2 are SGHTA and FQGNSA. The V and J ends lost 3 bases and 7 bases, in that order; junction bases with no gene match: 4. This CDR3 spans 13 amino acids. The CDR3 protein is CASSFRGLDEAFF. Here the CDR3 DNA reads TGTGCCAGCAGCTTCAGGGGGCTTGATGAAGCTTTCTTT.

This clone was found once. The chain uses TRBV2 and TRBJ1-6, with TRBD1 identical over 7 bases. Germline loops: CDR1 SNHLY, CDR2 FYNNEI. The CDR3 is made up of 12 amino acids. J gave up 8 bases and V 8 bases, and 3 bases lay outside the gene matches. CDR3 in DNA: TGTGCCAGCCGCAGGGGGGATTCACCCCTCCACTTT. It is translated as CASRRGDSPLHF.

The chain carries TRBV2 and TRBJ1-5; 7 nucleotides line up with TRBD1. The germline gives CDR1 SNHLY, CDR2 FYNNEI. The CDR3 is 14 amino acids. Unmatched junction bases numbered 6, after V lost 6 bases and J lost 4 bases. The CDR3 spells CASRGPQGNQPQHF. In DNA form, the CDR3 reads TGTGCCAGCAGGGGCCCACAGGGGAATCAGCCCCAGCATTTT.

The rearrangement links TRBV6-1 to TRBJ2-7; D perhaps matches TRBD2 (7 bases). This CDR3 region has 14 residues. CDR1 is MNHNS, CDR2 SASEGT, per germline. Trimming took off 7 bases at V and 7 bases at J, with 20 bases between the two ends. CDR3 nucleotide sequence: TGTGCCAGCACCCAGCGGGGCGTAGGGGGAGAGCAGTACTTC. It is translated as CASTQRGVGGEQYF.

The V gene is TRBV19, the J gene TRBJ2-7, with 7 bases identical to TRBD2. This CDR3 is 17 amino acids long. Germline CDR1 and CDR2: LNHDA and SQIVND (reference sequence). Trimming at V came to 3 bases and at J to 2 bases, leaving 13 bases not matched to a gene. CDR3 sequence: CASSMSFRLAVTYEQYF. The DNA of the CDR3 is TGTGCCAGTAGTATGAGTTTTCGGCTAGCGGTAACCTACGAGCAGTACTTC.

This chain joins TRBV5-1 and TRBJ2-1; TRBD2 matches 14 bases. The junction had 6 bases not matched to a gene; V was cut back by 5 bases and J by 5 bases. This CDR3 spans 16 amino acids. Germline loops: CDR1 SGHRS, CDR2 YFSETQ. CDR3 sequence: CASSKPGLAGDNEQFF. The DNA for the CDR3 is TGCGCCAGCAGTAAACCGGGACTAGCGGGGGACAATGAGCAGTTCTTC.

This clone has only one observation. The J gene is TRBJ2-3, the V gene TRBV19; 7 bases match TRBD1. Germline loops: CDR1 LNHDA, CDR2 SQIVND (reference sequence). This CDR3 contains 20 residues. V shed 3 bases and J 0 bases; nucleotides not matched to a gene: 18. The CDR3 DNA reads as TGTGCCAGTAGTATCGGGTCGGGACAGTGGGAAAAAGGGAGCACAGATACGCAGTATTTT. Translation gives CASSIGSGQWEKGSTDTQYF.

This rearrangement joins TRBV21-1 to TRBJ2-7; the table's TRBD2 call for D was not verified on the DNA. TRBV21-1 is a known pseudogene. This CDR3 is built from 15 residues. The CDR3 bases are TGTGCCAGCAGCAAAGGTCTAGCGGGAGCCTACGAGCAGTACTTC. It codes for CASSKGLAGAYEQYF.

The chain employs TRBV9 and TRBJ2-2; D is ambiguous. V lost 0 bases and J lost 7, with 7 bases in between. Per the germline V gene, CDR1 is SGDLS and CDR2 is YYNGEE. This CDR3 is 13 amino acids long. The CDR3 sequence is CASSVVSGGELFF. CDR3 sequence (DNA): TGTGCCAGCAGCGTAGTTAGTGGCGGGGAGCTGTTTTTT.

This sequence joins TRBV27 and TRBJ2-1; 10 nucleotides align to TRBD1. CDR1 is MNHEY and CDR2 is SMNVEV in the germline V gene (reference sequence). The J segment lost 6 bases and the V segment lost 6 bases, leaving 8 bases of the junction unmatched. The CDR3 length is 15 residues. As DNA, the CDR3 is TGTGCCAGCAGCCGACAGGGGGCCGAAGTCAATGAGCAGTTCTTC. It encodes CASSRQGAEVNEQFF.

In this sample, this clone turned up a few times. The gene calls are TRBV27 and TRBJ1-1, with D possibly being TRBD1 (5 bases). Germline CDR1 is MNHEY and CDR2 is SMNVEV (reference sequence). Trimming took off 7 bases at V and 5 bases at J, with 20 bases between the two ends. This CDR3 comprises 15 residues. CDR3 nucleotide sequence: TGTGCCAGCACACCCTATTCGGCGGGACGGACTGAAGCTTTCTTT. Translated: CASTPYSAGRTEAFF.

The rearrangement links TRBV2 to TRBJ2-6, with D tentatively TRBD2 (5 bases). CDR1 and CDR2 from the germline V gene are SNHLY and FYNNEI. The CDR3 loop spans 14 amino acids. Deletions cut 9 bases from V and 2 bases from J, with 11 bases between. As DNA, the CDR3 is TGTGCCAGGTCTGCGGGCGCTGGGGCCAACGTCCTGACTTTC. Translation gives CARSAGAGANVLTF.

The chain joins TRBV20-1 to TRBJ2-3, with no clear D. CDR3 length: 11 amino acids. Germline assignment: CDR1 DFQATT and CDR2 SNEGSKA (reference sequence). V lost 8 bases, J lost 10 bases, and 16 bases lay in between. Here the CDR3 DNA reads TGCAGTCCTTCCAAACAAATTGCGCAGTATTTT. Translating gives CSPSKQIAQYF.

V and J are TRBV7-2 and TRBJ2-3, with D possibly being TRBD2 (6 bases). V lost 5 bases and J lost 0, with 12 bases in between. The CDR3 length is 15 residues. Germline values: CDR1 SGHTA, CDR2 FQGNSA. CDR3 DNA: TGTGCCAGCAGCCTGGACTACCTAAGCACAGATACGCAGTATTTT. Translation: CASSLDYLSTDTQYF. Based on the CDR3 plus reference TRBV7-2 and TRBJ2-3, the full variable domain is GAGVSQSPSNKVTEKGKDVELRCDPISGHTALYWYRQSLGQGLEFLIYFQGNSAPDKSGLPSDRFSAERTGGSVSTLTIQRTQQEDSAVYLCASSLDYLSTDTQYFGPGTRLTVL.

The V and J genes are TRBV18 and TRBJ2-3; TRBD2 aligns across 7 bases. Germline loops: CDR1 KGHSH, CDR2 LQKENI. The CDR3 loop spans 16 amino acids. Trimming at V came to 3 bases and at J to 0 bases, leaving 6 bases not matched to a gene. The CDR3 coding sequence is TGTGCCAGCTCACCTCTCCTAGCGGCTAGCACAGATACGCAGTATTTT. Its protein is CASSPLLAASTDTQYF.

The CDR3 nucleotides are TGTGCCAGCAGTTACTCGAACGAGCAGTACTTC. This encodes CASSYSNEQYF. The chain links TRBV6-5 to TRBJ2-7; D is undetermined. Trimming took 0 bases from V and 5 from J, leaving 2 bases between them. The germline V gene encodes CDR1 MNHEY and CDR2 SVGAGI. CDR3 size: 11 residues.

The rearrangement links TRBV7-3 to TRBJ1-6, with TRBD1 as a possible D gene (5 bases). The CDR3 spans 15 residues. Trimming cost V 2 bases and J 9 bases, with 14 bases left between them. The germline gives CDR1 SGHTA, CDR2 FQGTGA. The CDR3 sequence is CASSLFAGGVSPLHF. CDR3 DNA: TGTGCCAGCAGCTTATTCGCGGGAGGGGTTTCACCCCTCCACTTT.

The chain combines TRBV19 with TRBJ1-2, with D possibly being TRBD1 (6 bases). Germline V lookup: CDR1 LNHDA, CDR2 SQIVND (reference sequence). The CDR3 covers 17 residues. V lost 3 bases and J lost 2, with 19 bases in between. Here the CDR3 DNA reads TGTGCCAGTAGTATCCGGGACATAATATCCCCCAACTATGGCTACACCTTC. Translation: CASSIRDIISPNYGYTF.

J is TRBJ2-1 and V is TRBV6-5; 9 nucleotides match TRBD2. The CDR3 sequence is 16 residues long. Germline CDR1 MNHEY, CDR2 SVGAGI. The trim removed 0 bases at V and 7 bases at J, leaving 7 bases unmatched. The CDR3 is CASSYSIAGARNEQFF. The CDR3 nucleotides are TGTGCCAGCAGTTACTCTATAGCGGGAGCTCGGAATGAGCAGTTCTTC.

The V and J genes are TRBV5-6 and TRBJ1-3, with unresolved D. V was clipped by 6 bases and J by 4 bases, with 5 bases between them. The CDR3 covers 11 residues. Germline V CDR1 and CDR2: SGHDT, YYEEEE. This CDR3 is CASTGGNTIYF. CDR3 bases: TGTGCCAGCACCGGGGGAAACACCATATATTTT. Full variable domain (remainder filled in from reference TRBV5-6 and TRBJ1-3): DAGVTQSPTHLIKTRGQQVTLRCSPKSGHDTVSWYQQALGQGPQFIFQYYEEEERQRGNFPDRFSGHQFPNYSSELNVNALLLGDSALYLCASTGGNTIYFGEGSWLTVV.